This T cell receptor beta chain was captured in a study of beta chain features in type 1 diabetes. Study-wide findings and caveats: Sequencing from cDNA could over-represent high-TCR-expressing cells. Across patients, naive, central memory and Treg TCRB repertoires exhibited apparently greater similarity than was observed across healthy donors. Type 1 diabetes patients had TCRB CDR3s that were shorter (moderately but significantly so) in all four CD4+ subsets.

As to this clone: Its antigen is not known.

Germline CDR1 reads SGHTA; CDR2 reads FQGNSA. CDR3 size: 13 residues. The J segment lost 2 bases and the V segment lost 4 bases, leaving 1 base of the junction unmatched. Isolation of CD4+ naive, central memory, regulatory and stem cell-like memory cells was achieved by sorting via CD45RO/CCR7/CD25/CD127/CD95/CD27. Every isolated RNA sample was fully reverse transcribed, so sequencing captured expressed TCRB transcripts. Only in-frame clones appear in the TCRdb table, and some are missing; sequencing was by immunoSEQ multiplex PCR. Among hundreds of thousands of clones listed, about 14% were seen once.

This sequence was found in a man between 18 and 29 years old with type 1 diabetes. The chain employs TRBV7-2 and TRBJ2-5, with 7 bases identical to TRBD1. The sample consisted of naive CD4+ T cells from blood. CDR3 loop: CASSSGQQETQYF. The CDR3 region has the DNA TGTGCCAGCAGCTCGGGACAGCAAGAGACCCAGTACTTC.